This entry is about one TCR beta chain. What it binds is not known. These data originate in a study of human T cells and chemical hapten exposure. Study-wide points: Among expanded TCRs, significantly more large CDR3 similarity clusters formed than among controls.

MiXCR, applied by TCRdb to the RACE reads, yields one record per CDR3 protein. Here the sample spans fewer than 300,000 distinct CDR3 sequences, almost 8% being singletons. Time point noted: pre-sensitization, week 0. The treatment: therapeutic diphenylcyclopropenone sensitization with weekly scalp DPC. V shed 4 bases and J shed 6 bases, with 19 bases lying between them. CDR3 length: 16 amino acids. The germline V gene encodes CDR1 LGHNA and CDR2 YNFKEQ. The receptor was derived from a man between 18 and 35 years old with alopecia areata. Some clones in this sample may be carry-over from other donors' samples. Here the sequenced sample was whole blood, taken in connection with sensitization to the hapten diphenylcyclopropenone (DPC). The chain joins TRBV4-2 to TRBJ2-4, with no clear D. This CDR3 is CASSPRVWLGRNIQYF. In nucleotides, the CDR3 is TGTGCCAGCAGCCCTAGGGTGTGGCTAGGCAGAAACATTCAGTACTTC.